Presented here are 26 T cell receptor beta chains from one specimen sequenced in a study of blood T cell repertoires in COVID-19. TCRdb's table, derived via immunoSEQ multiplex PCR, lists solely in-frame clones and lacks some. In the table there are 400,000 to 450,000 clones, about 89% of which are singletons. Sequences were obtained from peripheral blood. The receptors here all came from a woman in her thirties or forties with COVID-19, enrolled during active disease.

The rearrangement joins TRBV30 to TRBJ1-1; D not resolved. Germline V gene lookup returns CDR1 GTSNPN and CDR2 SVGIG (reference sequence). The CDR3 covers 10 residues. V shed 1 base and J shed 11 bases, with 8 bases lying between them. As DNA, the CDR3 is TGTGCCTGGAGTGGGCCTTGGGCTTTCTTT. It specifies CAWSGPWAFF.

The chain carries TRBV3-1 (or the pseudogene TRBV3-2) and TRBJ2-7; TRBD1 matches at 8 bases. The germline V gene encodes CDR1 LGHDT and CDR2 YNNKEL (reference sequence). CDR3 length: 14 amino acids. The ends lost 3 bases at V and 8 bases at J; junction bases unmatched: 9. The CDR3 sequence: CASSQGYRGVQQYF. DNA of the CDR3: TGTGCCAGCAGCCAGGGGTACAGGGGGGTCCAGCAGTACTTC.

This chain joins TRBV7-9 and TRBJ1-2; possible D gene TRBD1, 5 bases. Trimming removed 3 bases from V and 4 bases from J, with 9 bases in between. The CDR3 totals 13 residues. Germline V gives CDR1 SEHNR, CDR2 FQNEAQ (reference sequence). The CDR3 coding sequence is TGTGCCAGCAGCTTTGGGGCAGTCTATGGCTACACCTTC. Translating gives CASSFGAVYGYTF.

The V gene is TRBV28, the J gene TRBJ2-7; D uncertain. In germline, CDR1 is MDHEN, CDR2 SYDVKM. The CDR3 is 11 residues long. Trimming took off 6 bases at V and 6 bases at J, with 9 bases between the two ends. This chain's CDR3 is CASRTPSEQYF. CDR3 nucleotides: TGTGCCAGCAGAACTCCTTCCGAGCAGTACTTC.

The chain recombines TRBV9 with TRBJ1-3; TRBD1 matches at 7 bases. After removal of 4 bases from V and 0 bases from J, the junction contained 4 bases not matched to a gene. The CDR3 runs 15 residues. Per the germline V gene, CDR1 is SGDLS and CDR2 is YYNGEE. The CDR3: CASSLGDSSGNTIYF. The CDR3, as DNA: TGTGCCAGCAGCCTAGGGGACAGCTCTGGAAACACCATATATTTT.

The rearrangement joins TRBV25-1 to TRBJ1-6, with D maybe TRBD1 (5 bases). Germline V gene sequence: CDR1 MGHDK, CDR2 SYGVNS. The CDR3 is 16 residues long. The V gene lost 7 bases and the J gene lost 7 bases, with 20 bases spanning the gap. CDR3 sequence reads: CASTGRGWGGNSPLHF. CDR3 DNA sequence: TGTGCCAGCACCGGAAGGGGATGGGGCGGCAATTCACCCCTCCACTTT. Supplemented by reference TRBV25-1 and TRBJ1-6, the full variable domain reads EADIYQTPRYLVIGTGKKITLECSQTMGHDKMYWYQQDPGMELHLIHYSYGVNSTEKGDLSSESTVSRIRTEHFPLTLESARPSHTSQYLCASTGRGWGGNSPLHFGNGTRLTVT.

The J gene is TRBJ2-2, the V gene TRBV5-1; D is unresolved. Germline V gene data show CDR1 as SGHRS and CDR2 as YFSETQ. The V end lost 5 bases, the J end lost 2 bases, and 16 bases lay between the germline ends. The CDR3 is 16 residues long. The CDR3 spells CASSPPVSPNTGELFF. The CDR3 DNA reads TGCGCCAGCAGTCCCCCGGTTTCTCCCAACACCGGGGAGCTGTTTTTT.

This clone has a single count. The V call is TRBV7-2, the J call TRBJ2-7, with D hard to call. CDR1 and CDR2 from the germline V gene are SGHTA and FQGNSA. V was trimmed by 2 bases and J by 4 bases, leaving 6 bases between them. This CDR3 has 12 amino acids. CDR3 sequence: CASSLRPYEQYF. DNA of the CDR3: TGTGCCAGCAGCTTACGTCCGTACGAGCAGTACTTC. Together with reference TRBV7-2 and TRBJ2-7, the CDR3 gives the full variable domain: GAGVSQSPSNKVTEKGKDVELRCDPISGHTALYWYRQSLGQGLEFLIYFQGNSAPDKSGLPSDRFSAERTGGSVSTLTIQRTQQEDSAVYLCASSLRPYEQYFGPGTRLTVT.

The CDR3 loop is CASSQTGERTEAFF. CDR3 nucleotides: TGTGCCAGCAGCCAGACCGGGGAGAGGACTGAAGCTTTCTTT. The chain uses TRBV7-3 and TRBJ1-1; D not certain. V shed 5 bases and J shed 5 bases, with 15 bases lying between them. The germline V gene encodes CDR1 SGHTA and CDR2 FQGTGA. The CDR3 extends over 14 amino acids.

This clone has just one count. The sample has other DNA sequences that encode this CDR3 too. This chain links TRBV25-1 with TRBJ1-1; 7 bases are a match to TRBD1. This CDR3 is 15 amino acids long. Per the germline V gene, CDR1 is MGHDK and CDR2 is SYGVNS. V dropped 2 bases and J dropped 5; count of bases not matched to a gene: 8. The CDR3 reads CASSEPRQGDTEAFF. For the CDR3, the DNA is TGTGCCAGCAGTGAACCCCGACAGGGAGATACTGAAGCTTTCTTT.

The V gene is TRBV21-1, the J gene TRBJ2-2; the table's D call of TRBD2 was not tested on the DNA. TRBV21-1 is a pseudogene segment. This CDR3 has 15 amino acids. CDR3 sequence (DNA): TGTGCCAGCCGCCCGGTCGAGTCGAACACCGGGGAGCTGTTTTTT. It encodes CASRPVESNTGELFF.

CDR3 DNA: TGTGCCAGCAGCTTAGTACAGACCCAAGAGACCCAGTACTTC. This translates into CASSLVQTQETQYF. The V gene is TRBV5-6, the J gene TRBJ2-5; D not certain. V was cut by 2 bases and J by 1 base, with 9 bases left in between. Per germline, CDR1 SGHDT and CDR2 YYEEEE. This CDR3 is 14 amino acids long.

This rearrangement joins TRBV2 to TRBJ2-1, with D tentatively TRBD1 (7 bases). Trimming shortened V by 1 base and J by 4 bases, and 14 bases separated the two germline ends. The CDR3 runs 16 residues. Looked up from germline, CDR1 is SNHLY and CDR2 is FYNNEI. The CDR3: CASSEGVRGDYNEQFF. DNA of the CDR3: TGTGCCAGCAGTGAAGGGGTCAGGGGGGATTACAATGAGCAGTTCTTC.

This clone was detected only once. The chain combines TRBV6-5 with TRBJ1-1, with D possibly matching TRBD1 (6 bases). The germline V gene has CDR1 MNHEY and CDR2 SVGAGI. Trimming left V 2 bases short and J 4 bases short, with 11 bases between. This CDR3 comprises 14 residues. CDR3 bases: TGTGCCAGCAGTTACGGGCAGGGGTTCACTGAAGCTTTCTTT. Protein sequence: CASSYGQGFTEAFF.

V and J are TRBV27 and TRBJ2-3; tentatively, D is TRBD1 (5 bases). The CDR3 runs 13 residues. The V and J ends lost 7 bases and 5 bases respectively, with 13 bases between them. Germline V lookup: CDR1 MNHEY, CDR2 SMNVEV (reference sequence). As DNA, the CDR3 is TGTGCCAGCATCGGGCAGGGCTTAGATACGCAGTATTTT. It translates to CASIGQGLDTQYF.

This clone has just one count. The chain employs TRBV28 and TRBJ1-1, with TRBD1 identical over 7 bases. V was pared by 2 bases and J by 0 bases, with 9 bases of the junction left unmatched. CDR1 and CDR2 (germline): MDHEN, SYDVKM. The CDR3 extends over 17 amino acids. Here the CDR3 DNA reads TGTGCCAGCAGTTTACAGGGGGGCGCACCCATGAACACTGAAGCTTTCTTT. It specifies CASSLQGGAPMNTEAFF.

This clone came up once. The chain carries TRBV2 and TRBJ2-2; 7 bases align to TRBD1. V gave up 6 bases and J gave up 1 base; unmatched junction bases: 8. The CDR3 runs 16 residues. Germline V gene lookup returns CDR1 SNHLY and CDR2 FYNNEI. The CDR3 loop reads CASRQRGRGNTGELFF. CDR3 DNA sequence: TGTGCCAGCAGACAAAGGGGGCGTGGGAACACCGGGGAGCTGTTTTTT.

The V and J genes are TRBV7-9 and TRBJ1-2, with D tentatively TRBD1 (6 bases). V lost 4 bases and J 5 bases, leaving 14 bases between the germline ends. CDR3 length: 14 amino acids. Germline V gene sequence: CDR1 SEHNR, CDR2 FQNEAQ (reference sequence). CDR3 sequence: CASSSGGWAYGYTF. Written as DNA, the CDR3 is TGTGCCAGCAGCTCGGGGGGCTGGGCGTATGGCTACACCTTC.

This chain links TRBV11-3 with TRBJ1-1; 7 nucleotides line up with TRBD1. CDR3 length: 13 residues. Germline trimming cut 5 bases from V and 4 bases from J; bases unmatched to any gene: 4. Germline CDR1 is SGHNT and CDR2 is YENEEA. The CDR3 sequence is CASSPTGFTEAFF. In DNA, the CDR3 is TGTGCCAGCAGCCCGACAGGGTTCACTGAAGCTTTCTTT.

A single count supports this clone. The rearrangement uses TRBV6-5 and TRBJ1-6; 8 positions match TRBD1. Trimming at V came to 7 bases and at J to 10 bases, leaving 3 bases not matched to a gene. Germline assignment: CDR1 MNHEY and CDR2 SVGAGI. This CDR3 is built from 12 residues. The CDR3 loop reads CASTDRGSPLHF. DNA for the CDR3: TGTGCCAGCACCGACAGGGGCTCACCCCTCCACTTT.

The chain joins TRBV3-1 (or the pseudogene TRBV3-2) to TRBJ2-2, with D maybe TRBD1 (6 bases). There are 17 residues in the CDR3. Trimming left V 3 bases short and J 0 bases short, with 14 bases between. CDR1 and CDR2 (germline): LGHDT, YNNKEL (reference sequence). CDR3 protein: CASSQHTGLPNTGELFF. The DNA for the CDR3 is TGTGCCAGCAGCCAGCATACAGGGCTCCCGAACACCGGGGAGCTGTTTTTT.

V and J are TRBV5-4 and TRBJ2-7; D remains ambiguous. This CDR3 region has 15 residues. With 5 bases removed from V and 5 bases from J, the gap between germline ends came to 20 bases. Per germline, CDR1 SGHNT and CDR2 YYREEE (reference sequence). This CDR3 reads CASSQGSWVSDEQYF. The DNA for the CDR3 is TGTGCCAGCAGTCAAGGTAGCTGGGTGTCGGACGAGCAGTACTTC.

This sequence joins TRBV18 and TRBJ2-7; no reliable D call. The V end was cut by 1 base, the J end by 5 bases, with 9 bases between. The CDR3 is made up of 13 amino acids. The germline gives CDR1 KGHSH, CDR2 LQKENI. CDR3: CASSPLSSDEQYF. The CDR3 DNA is TGTGCCAGCTCACCACTGTCGTCCGACGAGCAGTACTTC.

The chain combines TRBV12-3 or TRBV12-4 with TRBJ2-1, with D unclear. The CDR3 totals 13 residues. Trimming removed 7 bases from V and 3 bases from J, with 10 bases in between. Here the CDR3 reads CASTLSLYNEQFF. The DNA of the CDR3 is TGTGCCAGCACTCTTAGCCTCTACAATGAGCAGTTCTTC.

CDR3 sequence reads: CANTGGPNTEAFF. In DNA form, the CDR3 reads TGTGCCAACACGGGGGGCCCGAACACTGAAGCTTTCTTT. The chain combines TRBV2 with TRBJ1-1; a possible D gene is TRBD1 (6 bases). The length of the CDR3 is 13 residues. Trimming left V 10 bases short and J 1 base short, with 13 bases between. The germline CDR1 and CDR2 sequences are SNHLY and FYNNEI.

The chain employs TRBV30 and TRBJ2-6, with D hard to call. Germline CDR1 and CDR2: GTSNPN and SVGIG (reference sequence). V lost 6 bases and J 2 bases, leaving 8 bases between the germline ends. There are 13 residues in the CDR3. The DNA of the CDR3 is TGTGCCTGCACGGGTGCTGGGGCCAACGTCCTGACTTTC. Its translation is CACTGAGANVLTF.